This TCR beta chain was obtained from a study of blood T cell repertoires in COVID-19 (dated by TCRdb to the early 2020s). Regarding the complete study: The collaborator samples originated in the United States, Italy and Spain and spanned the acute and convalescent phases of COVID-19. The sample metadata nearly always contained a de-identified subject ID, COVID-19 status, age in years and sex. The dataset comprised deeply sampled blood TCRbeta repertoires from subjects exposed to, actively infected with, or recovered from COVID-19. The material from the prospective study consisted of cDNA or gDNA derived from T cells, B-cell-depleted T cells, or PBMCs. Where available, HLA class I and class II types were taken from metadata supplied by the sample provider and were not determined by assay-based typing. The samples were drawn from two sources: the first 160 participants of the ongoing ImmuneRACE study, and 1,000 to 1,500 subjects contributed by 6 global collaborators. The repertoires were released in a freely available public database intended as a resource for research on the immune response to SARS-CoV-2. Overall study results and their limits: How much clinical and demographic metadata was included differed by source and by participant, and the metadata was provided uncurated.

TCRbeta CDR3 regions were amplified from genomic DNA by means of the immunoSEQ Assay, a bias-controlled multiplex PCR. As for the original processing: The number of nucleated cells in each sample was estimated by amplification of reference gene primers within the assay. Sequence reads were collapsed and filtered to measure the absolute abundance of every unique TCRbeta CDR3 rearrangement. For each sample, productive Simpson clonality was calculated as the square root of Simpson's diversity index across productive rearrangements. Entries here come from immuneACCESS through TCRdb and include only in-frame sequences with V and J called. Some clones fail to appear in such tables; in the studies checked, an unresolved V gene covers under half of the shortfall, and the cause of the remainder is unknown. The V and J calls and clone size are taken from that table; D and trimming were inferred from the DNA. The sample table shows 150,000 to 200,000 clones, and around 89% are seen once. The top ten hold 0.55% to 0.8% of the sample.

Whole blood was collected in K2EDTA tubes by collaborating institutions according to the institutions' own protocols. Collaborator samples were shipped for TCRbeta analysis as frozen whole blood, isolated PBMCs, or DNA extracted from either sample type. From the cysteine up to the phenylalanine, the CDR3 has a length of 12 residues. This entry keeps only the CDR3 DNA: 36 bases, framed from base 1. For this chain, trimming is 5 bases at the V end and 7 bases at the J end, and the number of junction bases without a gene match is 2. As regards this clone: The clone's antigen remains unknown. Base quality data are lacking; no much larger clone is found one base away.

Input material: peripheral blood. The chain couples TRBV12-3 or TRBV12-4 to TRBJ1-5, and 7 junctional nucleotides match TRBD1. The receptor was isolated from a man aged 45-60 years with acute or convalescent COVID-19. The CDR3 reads CASSPRGQPQHF. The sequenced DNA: TGTGCCAGCAGTCCCAGGGGGCAGCCCCAGCATTTT.